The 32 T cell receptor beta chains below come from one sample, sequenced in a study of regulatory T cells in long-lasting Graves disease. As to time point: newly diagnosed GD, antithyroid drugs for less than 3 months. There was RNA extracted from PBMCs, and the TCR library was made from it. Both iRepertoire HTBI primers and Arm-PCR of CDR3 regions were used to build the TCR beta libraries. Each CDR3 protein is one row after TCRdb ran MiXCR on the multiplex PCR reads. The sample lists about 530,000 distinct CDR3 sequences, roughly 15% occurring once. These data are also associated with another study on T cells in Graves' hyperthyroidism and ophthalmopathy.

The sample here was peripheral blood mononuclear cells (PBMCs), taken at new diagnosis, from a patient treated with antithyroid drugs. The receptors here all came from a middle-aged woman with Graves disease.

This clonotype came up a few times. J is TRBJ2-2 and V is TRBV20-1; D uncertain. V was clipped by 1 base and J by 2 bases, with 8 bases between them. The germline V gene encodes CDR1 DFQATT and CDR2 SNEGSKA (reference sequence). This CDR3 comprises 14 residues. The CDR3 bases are TGCAGTGCTAGAGTGCGCGGTAACACCGGGGAGCTGTTTTTT. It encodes CSARVRGNTGELFF.

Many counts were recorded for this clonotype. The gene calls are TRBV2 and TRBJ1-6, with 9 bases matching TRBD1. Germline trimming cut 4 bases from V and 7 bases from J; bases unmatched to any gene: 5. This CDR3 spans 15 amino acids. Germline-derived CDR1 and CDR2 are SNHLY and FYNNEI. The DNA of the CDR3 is TGTGCCAGCAGTGGGACAGGGGCTTGGAATTCACCCCTCCACTTT. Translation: CASSGTGAWNSPLHF.

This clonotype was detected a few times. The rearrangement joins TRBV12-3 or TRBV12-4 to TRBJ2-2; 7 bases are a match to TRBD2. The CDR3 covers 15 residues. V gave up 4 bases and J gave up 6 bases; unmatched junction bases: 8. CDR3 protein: CASSSGLGLAGELFF. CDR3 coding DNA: TGTGCCAGCAGTTCAGGACTAGGACTGGCCGGGGAGCTGTTTTTT.

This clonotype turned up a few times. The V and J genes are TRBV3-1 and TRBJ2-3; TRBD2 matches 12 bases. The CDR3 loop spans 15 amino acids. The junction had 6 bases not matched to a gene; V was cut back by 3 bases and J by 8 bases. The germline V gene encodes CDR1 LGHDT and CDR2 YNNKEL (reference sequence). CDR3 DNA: TGTGCCAGCAGCCAGACTAGCGGGGGCCTCGGTACGCAGTATTTT. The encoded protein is CASSQTSGGLGTQYF.

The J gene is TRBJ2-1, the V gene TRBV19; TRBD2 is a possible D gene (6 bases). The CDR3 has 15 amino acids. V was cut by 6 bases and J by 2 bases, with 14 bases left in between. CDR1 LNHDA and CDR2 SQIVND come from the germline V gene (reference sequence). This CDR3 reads CASSPSGATYNEQFF. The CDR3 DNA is TGTGCCAGTAGCCCGTCGGGAGCAACCTACAATGAGCAGTTCTTC.

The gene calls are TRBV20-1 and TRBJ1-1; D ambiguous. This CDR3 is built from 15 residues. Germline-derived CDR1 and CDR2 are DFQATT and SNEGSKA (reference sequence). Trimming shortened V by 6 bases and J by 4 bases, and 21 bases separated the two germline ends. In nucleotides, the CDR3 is TGCAGTGCAACCCTGACCGGCTTATGGGGCACTGAAGCTTTCTTT. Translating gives CSATLTGLWGTEAFF.

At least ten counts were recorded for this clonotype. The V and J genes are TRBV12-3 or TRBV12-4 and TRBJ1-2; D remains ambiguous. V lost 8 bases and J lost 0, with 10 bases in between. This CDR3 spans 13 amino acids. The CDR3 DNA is TGTGCCAGCCAGGCCGGTCCTAACTATGGCTACACCTTC. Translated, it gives CASQAGPNYGYTF.

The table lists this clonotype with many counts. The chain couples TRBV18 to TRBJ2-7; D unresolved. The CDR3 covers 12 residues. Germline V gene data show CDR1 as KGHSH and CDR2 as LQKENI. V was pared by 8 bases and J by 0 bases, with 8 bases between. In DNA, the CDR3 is TGTGCCAGCAGCTCACTCTCCTACGAGCAGTACTTC. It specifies CASSSLSYEQYF. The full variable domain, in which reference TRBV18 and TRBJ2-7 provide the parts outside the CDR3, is NAGVMQNPRHLVRRRGQEARLRCSPMKGHSHVYWYRQLPEEGLKFMVYLQKENIIDESGMPKERFSAEFPKEGPSILRIQQVVRGDSAAYFCASSSLSYEQYFGPGTRLTVT.

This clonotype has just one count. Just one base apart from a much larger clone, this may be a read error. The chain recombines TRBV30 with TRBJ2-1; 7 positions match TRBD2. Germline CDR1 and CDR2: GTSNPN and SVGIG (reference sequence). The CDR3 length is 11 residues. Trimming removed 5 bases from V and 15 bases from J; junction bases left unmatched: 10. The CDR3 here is CAWGSGETRFF. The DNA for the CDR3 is TGTGCCTGGGGCAGCGGGGAGACGCGGTTCTTC.

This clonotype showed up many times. CDR3 protein: CASRLGRPGELFF. The DNA of the CDR3 is TGTGCCAGCAGACTCGGGAGGCCTGGGGAGCTGTTTTTT. The rearrangement links TRBV12-3 or TRBV12-4 to TRBJ2-2; 7 nucleotides align to TRBD2. Trimming at V came to 6 bases and at J to 8 bases, leaving 6 bases not matched to a gene. The CDR3 consists of 13 residues.

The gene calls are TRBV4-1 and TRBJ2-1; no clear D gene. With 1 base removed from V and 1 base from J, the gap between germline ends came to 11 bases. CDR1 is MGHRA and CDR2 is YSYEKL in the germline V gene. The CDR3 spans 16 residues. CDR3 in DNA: TGCGCCAGCAGCCAAGCCCTCTTGAGTTCCTACAATGAGCAGTTCTTC. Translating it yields CASSQALLSSYNEQFF.

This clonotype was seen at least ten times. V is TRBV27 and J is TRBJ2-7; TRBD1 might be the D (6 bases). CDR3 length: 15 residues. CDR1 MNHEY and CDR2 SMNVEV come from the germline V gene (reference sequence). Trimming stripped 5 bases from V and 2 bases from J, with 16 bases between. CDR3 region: CASSPPGTHTYEQYF. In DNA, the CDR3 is TGTGCCAGCAGTCCCCCCGGGACACACACCTACGAGCAGTACTTC.

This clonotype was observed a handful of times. CDR3 nucleotide sequence: TGTGCCAGCAGTCCCAGGACAGGGGGATCGGGTGGCTACACCTTC. It is translated as CASSPRTGGSGGYTF. The chain uses TRBV2 and TRBJ1-2, with 10 bases lining up with TRBD1. This CDR3 has 15 residues. Germline assignment: CDR1 SNHLY and CDR2 FYNNEI. The junction had 10 bases not matched to a gene; V was cut back by 5 bases and J by 7 bases. Complete variable domain (other parts from reference TRBV2 and TRBJ1-2): EPEVTQTPSHQVTQMGQEVILRCVPISNHLYFYWYRQILGQKVEFLVSFYNNEISEKSEIFDDQFSVERPDGSNFTLKIRSTKLEDSAMYFCASSPRTGGSGGYTFGSGTRLTVV.

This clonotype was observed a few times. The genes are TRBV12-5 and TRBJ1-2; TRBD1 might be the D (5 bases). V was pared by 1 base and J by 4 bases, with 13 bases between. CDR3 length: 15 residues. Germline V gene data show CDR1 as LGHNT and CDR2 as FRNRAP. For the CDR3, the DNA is TGTGCTAGTGGTTTGGGGTCCAGGGATAGCTATGGCTACACCTTC. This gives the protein CASGLGSRDSYGYTF.

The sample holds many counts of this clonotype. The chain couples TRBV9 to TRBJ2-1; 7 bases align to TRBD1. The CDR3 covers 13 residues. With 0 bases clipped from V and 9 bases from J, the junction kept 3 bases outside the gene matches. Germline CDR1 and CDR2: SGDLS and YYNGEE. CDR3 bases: TGTGCCAGCAGCGTAGCCCGGGACAGTGAGCAGTTCTTC. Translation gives CASSVARDSEQFF.

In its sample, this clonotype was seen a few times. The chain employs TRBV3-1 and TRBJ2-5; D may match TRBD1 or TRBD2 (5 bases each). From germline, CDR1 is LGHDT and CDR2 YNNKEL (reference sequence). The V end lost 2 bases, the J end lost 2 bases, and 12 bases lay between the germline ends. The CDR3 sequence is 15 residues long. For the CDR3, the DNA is TGTGCCAGCAGCCAACGGGGCATAAGACAAGAGACCCAGTACTTC. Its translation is CASSQRGIRQETQYF.

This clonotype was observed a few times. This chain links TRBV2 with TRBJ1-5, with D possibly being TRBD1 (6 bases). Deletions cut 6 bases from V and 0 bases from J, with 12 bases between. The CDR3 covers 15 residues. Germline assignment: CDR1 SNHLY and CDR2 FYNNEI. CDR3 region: CASSGTPYSNQPQHF. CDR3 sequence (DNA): TGTGCCAGCAGCGGGACACCTTATAGCAATCAGCCCCAGCATTTT.

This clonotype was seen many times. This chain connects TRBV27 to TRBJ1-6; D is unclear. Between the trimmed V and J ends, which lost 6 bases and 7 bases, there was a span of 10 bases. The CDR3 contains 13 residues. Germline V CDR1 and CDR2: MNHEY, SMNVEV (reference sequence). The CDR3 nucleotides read TGTGCCAGCAGAAAATCTCAGAATTCACCCCTCCACTTT. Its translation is CASRKSQNSPLHF.

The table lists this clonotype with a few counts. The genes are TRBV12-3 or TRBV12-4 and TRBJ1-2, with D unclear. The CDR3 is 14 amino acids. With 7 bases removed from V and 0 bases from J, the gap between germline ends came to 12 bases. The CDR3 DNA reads TGTGCCAGCACCAGAAGTAACTCTAACTATGGCTACACCTTC. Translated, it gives CASTRSNSNYGYTF.

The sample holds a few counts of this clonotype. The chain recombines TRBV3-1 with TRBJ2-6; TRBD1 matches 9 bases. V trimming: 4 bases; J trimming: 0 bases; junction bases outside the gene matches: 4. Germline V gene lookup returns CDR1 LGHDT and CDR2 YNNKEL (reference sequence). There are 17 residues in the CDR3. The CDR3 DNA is TGTGCCAGCAGCCTCGGGACAGGGCCCTCTGGGGCCAACGTCCTGACTTTC. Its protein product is CASSLGTGPSGANVLTF.

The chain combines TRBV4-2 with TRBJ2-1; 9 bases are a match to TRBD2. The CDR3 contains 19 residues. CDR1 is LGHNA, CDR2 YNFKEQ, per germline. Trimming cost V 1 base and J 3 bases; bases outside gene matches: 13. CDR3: CASSQGGLAGRAGYNEQFF. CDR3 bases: TGTGCCAGCAGCCAAGGCGGGCTAGCGGGGCGTGCGGGCTACAATGAGCAGTTCTTC.

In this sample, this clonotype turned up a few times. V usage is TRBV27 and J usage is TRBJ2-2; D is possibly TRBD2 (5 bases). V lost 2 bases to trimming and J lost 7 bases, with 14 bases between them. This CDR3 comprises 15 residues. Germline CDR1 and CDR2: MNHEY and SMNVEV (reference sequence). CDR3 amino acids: CASSLAFSVGGELFF. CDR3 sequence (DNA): TGTGCCAGCAGTTTAGCCTTTAGCGTCGGCGGGGAGCTGTTTTTT.

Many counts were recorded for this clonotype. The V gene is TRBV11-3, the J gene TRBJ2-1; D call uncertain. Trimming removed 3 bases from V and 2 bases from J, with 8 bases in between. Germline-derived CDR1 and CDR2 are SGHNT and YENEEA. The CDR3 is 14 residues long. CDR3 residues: CASSFESTYNEQFF. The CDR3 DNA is TGTGCCAGCAGCTTTGAGTCAACCTACAATGAGCAGTTCTTC.

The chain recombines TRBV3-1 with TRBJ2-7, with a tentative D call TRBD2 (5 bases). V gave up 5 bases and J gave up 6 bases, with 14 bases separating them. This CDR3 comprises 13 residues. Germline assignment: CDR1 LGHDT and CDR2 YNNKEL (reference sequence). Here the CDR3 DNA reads TGTGCCAGCAGCACCGGACCGGGATTCGAGCAGTACTTC. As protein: CASSTGPGFEQYF.

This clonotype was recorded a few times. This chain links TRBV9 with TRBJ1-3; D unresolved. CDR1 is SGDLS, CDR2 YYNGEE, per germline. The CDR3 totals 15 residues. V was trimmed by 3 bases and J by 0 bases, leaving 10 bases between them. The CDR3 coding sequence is TGTGCCAGCAGCGAAAGGGTTGGCTCTGGAAACACCATATATTTT. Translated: CASSERVGSGNTIYF.

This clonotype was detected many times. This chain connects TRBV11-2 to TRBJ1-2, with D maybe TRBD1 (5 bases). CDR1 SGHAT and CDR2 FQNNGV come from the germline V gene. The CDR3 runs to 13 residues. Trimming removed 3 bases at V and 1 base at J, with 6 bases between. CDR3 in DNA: TGTGCCAGCAGCTTCGACAGTAACTATGGCTACACCTTC. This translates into CASSFDSNYGYTF.

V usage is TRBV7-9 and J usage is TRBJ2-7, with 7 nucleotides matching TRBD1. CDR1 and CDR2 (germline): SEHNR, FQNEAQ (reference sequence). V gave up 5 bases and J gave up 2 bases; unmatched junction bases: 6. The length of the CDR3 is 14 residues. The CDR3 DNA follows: TGTGCCAGCAGCCGCCCGGACAGGCCCTACGAGCAGTACTTC. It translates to CASSRPDRPYEQYF.

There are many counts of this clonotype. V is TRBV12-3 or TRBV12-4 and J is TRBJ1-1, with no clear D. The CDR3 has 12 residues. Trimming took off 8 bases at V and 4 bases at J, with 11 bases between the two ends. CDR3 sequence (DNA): TGTGCCAGCCAAGTCCCTCGCACTGAAGCTTTCTTT. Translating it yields CASQVPRTEAFF.

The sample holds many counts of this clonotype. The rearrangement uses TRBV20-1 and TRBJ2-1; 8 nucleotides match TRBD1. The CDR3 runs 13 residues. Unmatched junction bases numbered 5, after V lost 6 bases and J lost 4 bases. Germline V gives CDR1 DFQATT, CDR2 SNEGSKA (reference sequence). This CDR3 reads CSAPGQDYNEQFF. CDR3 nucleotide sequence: TGCAGTGCCCCGGGACAGGATTACAATGAGCAGTTCTTC.

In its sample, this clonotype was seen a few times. The CDR3 region has the DNA TGTGCCAGCGGACAGGGAGTGGGGGGGGCCACAGATACGCAGTATTTT. Protein: CASGQGVGGATDTQYF. This chain uses TRBV10-3 with TRBJ2-3; weak D call: TRBD1 (8 bases). V dropped 10 bases and J dropped 2 bases, with 22 bases sitting between them. Germline lookup yields CDR1 ENHRY and CDR2 SYGVKD. The CDR3 sequence is 16 residues long.

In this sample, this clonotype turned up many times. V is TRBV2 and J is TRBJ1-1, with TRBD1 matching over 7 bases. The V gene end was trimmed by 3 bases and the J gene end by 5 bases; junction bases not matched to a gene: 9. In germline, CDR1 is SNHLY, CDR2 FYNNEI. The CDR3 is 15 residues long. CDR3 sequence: CASSDRRTGGTEAFF. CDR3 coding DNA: TGTGCCAGCAGTGACCGCAGGACAGGCGGAACTGAAGCTTTCTTT. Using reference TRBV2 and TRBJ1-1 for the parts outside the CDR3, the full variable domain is EPEVTQTPSHQVTQMGQEVILRCVPISNHLYFYWYRQILGQKVEFLVSFYNNEISEKSEIFDDQFSVERPDGSNFTLKIRSTKLEDSAMYFCASSDRRTGGTEAFFGQGTRLTVV.

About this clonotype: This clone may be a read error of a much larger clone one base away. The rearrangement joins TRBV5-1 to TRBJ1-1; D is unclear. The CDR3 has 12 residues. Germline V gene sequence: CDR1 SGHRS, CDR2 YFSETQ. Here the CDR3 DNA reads TGCGTCAGCAGCTTGGATAACACTGAAGCTTTCTTT. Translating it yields CVSSLDNTEAFF.